The rows below give T cell receptor beta chains drawn from one sample of a study of blood T cell repertoires in COVID-19. Sequencing was performed with immunoSEQ multiplex PCR; in TCRdb, only in-frame clones are kept and a portion is missing. The table has some 360,000 clones, roughly 90% seen once. The sequencing sample was made of peripheral blood. These receptors originate from a woman between 55 and 75 years old with COVID-19, enrolled during active disease. CDR3s include the opening cysteine and the closing phenylalanine or tryptophan. A D gene is named only where the DNA matches it firmly. Not all rows give a size; the values are once, few, many and, for expanded clones, a class.

abundance: .
d_gene: TRBD1
j_gene: TRBJ1-5
v_gene: TRBV2
CDR3aa: CASTDTGGGQPQHF
CDR3nt: TGTGCCAGCACCGACACAGGGGGCGGTCAGCCCCAGCATTTT

abundance: .
d_gene: TRBD1
j_gene: TRBJ2-7
v_gene: TRBV5-1
CDR3aa: CASSPNGQATYEQYF
CDR3nt: TGCGCCAGCAGCCCCAATGGACAGGCAACCTACGAGCAGTACTTC

abundance: .
d_gene: .
j_gene: TRBJ2-1
v_gene: TRBV5-1
CDR3aa: CASSLATGSANNEQFF
CDR3nt: TGCGCCAGCAGCTTGGCTACAGGGTCGGCCAATAATGAGCAGTTCTTC

abundance: .
d_gene: .
j_gene: TRBJ2-3
v_gene: TRBV4-1
CDR3aa: CASSQVGLGTRVTDTQYF
CDR3nt: TGCGCCAGCAGCCAAGTAGGCCTCGGGACACGAGTCACAGATACGCAGTATTTT

abundance: .
d_gene: .
j_gene: TRBJ2-3
v_gene: TRBV6-4
CDR3aa: CASSRGFGDTQYF
CDR3nt: TGTGCCAGCAGTAGGGGGTTTGGGGATACGCAGTATTTT

abundance: .
d_gene: TRBD1
j_gene: TRBJ2-2
v_gene: TRBV7-9
CDR3aa: CASSLLGQGNPGELFF
CDR3nt: TGTGCCAGCAGCCTCCTGGGACAGGGTAATCCCGGGGAGCTGTTTTTT

abundance: .
d_gene: .
j_gene: TRBJ1-5
v_gene: TRBV5-6
CDR3aa: CASSFRDRSNQPQHF
CDR3nt: TGTGCCAGCAGCTTTCGCGACAGGAGCAATCAGCCCCAGCATTTT

abundance: .
d_gene: .
j_gene: TRBJ1-1
v_gene: TRBV19
CDR3aa: CASSIDLGQDTEAFF
CDR3nt: TGTGCCAGTAGTATAGATCTTGGGCAGGACACTGAAGCTTTCTTT

abundance: .
d_gene: .
j_gene: TRBJ2-5
v_gene: TRBV5-1
CDR3aa: CASFTTGQETQYF
CDR3nt: TGCGCCAGCTTTACAACAGGTCAAGAGACCCAGTACTTC

abundance: .
d_gene: .
j_gene: TRBJ2-7
v_gene: TRBV28
CDR3aa: CASSSFSNSVSYYEQYF
CDR3nt: TGTGCCAGCAGTTCCTTCTCTAACTCGGTTTCATACTACGAGCAGTACTTC

abundance: once
d_gene: .
j_gene: TRBJ1-1
v_gene: TRBV7-3
CDR3aa: CASSYTRNTEAFF
CDR3nt: TGTGCCAGCAGCTATACACGGAACACTGAAGCTTTCTTT

abundance: .
d_gene: TRBD2
j_gene: TRBJ2-7
v_gene: TRBV3-1/TRBV3-2
CDR3aa: CASSQEVRLAGDISYEQYF
CDR3nt: TGTGCCAGCAGCCAAGAGGTTAGGCTAGCGGGTGATATCTCCTACGAGCAGTACTTC

abundance: .
d_gene: TRBD1
j_gene: TRBJ2-7
v_gene: TRBV6-2/TRBV6-3
CDR3aa: CASSDPGDRASYEQYF
CDR3nt: TGTGCCAGCAGTGACCCGGGGGACAGGGCCTCCTACGAGCAGTACTTC

abundance: .
d_gene: .
j_gene: TRBJ1-1
v_gene: TRBV25-1
CDR3aa: CASRAGVGTEAFF
CDR3nt: TGTGCCAGCAGAGCAGGGGTCGGCACTGAAGCTTTCTTT

abundance: .
d_gene: .
j_gene: TRBJ2-3
v_gene: TRBV5-4
CDR3aa: CASSLGQLNTDTQYF
CDR3nt: TGTGCCAGCAGCTTAGGACAGCTAAACACAGATACGCAGTATTTT

abundance: .
d_gene: .
j_gene: TRBJ2-2
v_gene: TRBV2
CDR3aa: CASSGLAGELFF
CDR3nt: TGTGCCAGCAGTGGACTCGCCGGGGAGCTGTTTTTT

abundance: .
d_gene: .
j_gene: TRBJ1-1
v_gene: TRBV5-1
CDR3aa: CASSLGASARGTTLRYTEAFF
CDR3nt: TGCGCCAGCAGCTTGGGGGCGTCGGCCAGGGGCACGACATTAAGATATACTGAAGCTTTCTTT

abundance: .
d_gene: TRBD2
j_gene: TRBJ2-3
v_gene: TRBV7-9
CDR3aa: CASSENMGLASTDTQYF
CDR3nt: TGTGCCAGCAGCGAAAACATGGGACTAGCCAGCACAGATACGCAGTATTTT

abundance: .
d_gene: .
j_gene: TRBJ1-4
v_gene: TRBV7-9
CDR3aa: CASSLPTGTADEKLFF
CDR3nt: TGTGCCAGCAGCCTCCCAACGGGTACGGCGGATGAAAAACTGTTTTTT

abundance: .
d_gene: TRBD1
j_gene: TRBJ2-7
v_gene: TRBV19
CDR3aa: CASNGQGGYEQYF
CDR3nt: TGTGCCAGTAACGGACAGGGGGGCTACGAGCAGTACTTC

abundance: .
d_gene: .
j_gene: TRBJ1-3
v_gene: TRBV24-1
CDR3aa: CATSPENTIYF
CDR3nt: TGTGCCACCTCCCCTGAGAACACCATATATTTT

abundance: .
d_gene: TRBD1
j_gene: TRBJ1-1
v_gene: TRBV2
CDR3aa: CASRGGRTGLMNTEAFF
CDR3nt: TGTGCCAGCAGGGGGGGTAGGACAGGGCTAATGAACACTGAAGCTTTCTTT

abundance: .
d_gene: .
j_gene: TRBJ2-3
v_gene: TRBV12-2
CDR3aa: CASRLESLAPYMSGGWRDTQYF
CDR3nt: TGTGCAAGTCGCTTAGAGTCGTTGGCCCCGTATATGAGCGGGGGTTGGAGGGATACGCAGTATTTT

abundance: .
d_gene: .
j_gene: TRBJ1-1
v_gene: TRBV5-6
CDR3aa: CASSLGDGLNTEAFF
CDR3nt: TGTGCCAGCAGCCTAGGCGACGGTCTGAACACTGAAGCTTTCTTT

abundance: .
d_gene: .
j_gene: TRBJ1-5
v_gene: TRBV7-9
CDR3aa: CASSKETGPNSNQPQHF
CDR3nt: TGTGCCAGCAGCAAGGAGACAGGCCCCAATAGCAATCAGCCCCAGCATTTT

abundance: .
d_gene: .
j_gene: TRBJ1-1
v_gene: TRBV2
CDR3aa: CASSFRDLGTEAFF
CDR3nt: TGTGCCAGCAGCTTCAGGGATCTCGGCACTGAAGCTTTCTTT

abundance: once
d_gene: .
j_gene: TRBJ1-6
v_gene: TRBV7-2
CDR3aa: CASRIRGYNSPLHF
CDR3nt: TGTGCCAGCAGAATAAGGGGTTATAATTCACCCCTCCACTTT

abundance: .
d_gene: .
j_gene: TRBJ2-3
v_gene: TRBV6-2/TRBV6-3
CDR3aa: CASSPGGGLDTQYF
CDR3nt: TGTGCCAGCAGTCCAGGGGGAGGATTAGATACGCAGTATTTT

abundance: .
d_gene: TRBD1
j_gene: TRBJ1-5
v_gene: TRBV7-9
CDR3aa: CASSWTGNNQPQHF
CDR3nt: TGTGCCAGCAGCTGGACAGGAAACAATCAGCCCCAGCATTTT

abundance: .
d_gene: TRBD2
j_gene: TRBJ2-1
v_gene: TRBV19
CDR3aa: CASSIVGGGAKYEQFF
CDR3nt: TGTGCCAGTAGTATAGTTGGCGGGGGGGCCAAGTATGAGCAGTTCTTC

abundance: .
d_gene: .
j_gene: TRBJ1-5
v_gene: TRBV4-1
CDR3aa: CASSQGVGLGNQPQHF
CDR3nt: TGCGCCAGCAGCCAAGGGGTGGGCTTGGGCAATCAGCCCCAGCATTTT

abundance: few
d_gene: .
j_gene: TRBJ2-7
v_gene: TRBV28
CDR3aa: CASSSIDRFPTYEQYF
CDR3nt: TGTGCCAGCAGTTCGATTGACAGGTTTCCTACCTACGAGCAGTACTTC

abundance: .
d_gene: .
j_gene: TRBJ1-5
v_gene: TRBV2
CDR3aa: CASRPDRIHRQPQHF
CDR3nt: TGTGCCAGCAGACCCGACAGGATCCACCGTCAGCCCCAGCATTTT

abundance: .
d_gene: .
j_gene: TRBJ1-1
v_gene: TRBV3-1/TRBV3-2
CDR3aa: CASNLRGNTEAFF
CDR3nt: TGTGCCAGCAACCTACGGGGGAACACTGAAGCTTTCTTT

abundance: .
d_gene: .
j_gene: TRBJ1-1
v_gene: TRBV5-1
CDR3aa: CASSSPPGKGTWKGDTEAFF
CDR3nt: TGCGCCAGCAGCTCCCCCCCCGGTAAAGGGACGTGGAAGGGGGACACTGAAGCTTTCTTT

abundance: .
d_gene: .
j_gene: TRBJ2-3
v_gene: TRBV5-4
CDR3aa: CASSRGLSNTDTQYF
CDR3nt: TGTGCCAGCAGCCGGGGACTCTCCAACACAGATACGCAGTATTTT

abundance: .
d_gene: TRBD2
j_gene: TRBJ2-3
v_gene: TRBV4-2
CDR3aa: CASSRTSGGAEDTQYF
CDR3nt: TGTGCCAGCAGCCGTACTAGCGGGGGGGCCGAAGATACGCAGTATTTT

abundance: .
d_gene: .
j_gene: TRBJ1-2
v_gene: TRBV5-1
CDR3aa: CASSLSAGANYGYTF
CDR3nt: TGCGCCAGCAGCTTGAGTGCAGGGGCTAACTATGGCTACACCTTC

abundance: .
d_gene: TRBD2
j_gene: TRBJ2-3
v_gene: TRBV20-1
CDR3aa: CSASLAGGTDTQYF
CDR3nt: TGCAGTGCTAGTTTAGCGGGGGGTACAGATACGCAGTATTTT

abundance: .
d_gene: .
j_gene: TRBJ1-6
v_gene: TRBV7-8
CDR3aa: CASSLQSGADSPLHF
CDR3nt: TGTGCCAGCAGCTTACAGAGCGGGGCTGACTCACCCCTCCACTTT

abundance: .
d_gene: .
j_gene: TRBJ2-1
v_gene: TRBV13
CDR3aa: CASSFSQGRWSDEQFF
CDR3nt: TGTGCCAGCAGCTTCTCGCAGGGGCGGTGGAGCGATGAGCAGTTCTTC

abundance: .
d_gene: TRBD1
j_gene: TRBJ2-1
v_gene: TRBV7-3
CDR3aa: CASSATGGDEQFF
CDR3nt: TGTGCCAGCAGCGCGACAGGGGGCGATGAGCAGTTCTTC

abundance: .
d_gene: .
j_gene: TRBJ2-7
v_gene: TRBV2
CDR3aa: CASSPSESYEQYF
CDR3nt: TGTGCCAGCAGTCCGAGCGAGTCCTACGAGCAGTACTTC

abundance: .
d_gene: .
j_gene: TRBJ1-2
v_gene: TRBV5-1
CDR3aa: CASSLAPTSNYGYTF
CDR3nt: TGCGCCAGCAGCTTGGCCCCCACATCGAACTATGGCTACACCTTC

abundance: .
d_gene: .
j_gene: TRBJ1-1
v_gene: TRBV6-5
CDR3aa: CASRRNQGAGTEAFF
CDR3nt: TGTGCCAGCAGAAGAAACCAAGGGGCGGGGACTGAAGCTTTCTTT

abundance: .
d_gene: TRBD1
j_gene: TRBJ1-3
v_gene: TRBV5-4
CDR3aa: CASRPDRGRNTIYF
CDR3nt: TGTGCCAGCAGACCGGACAGGGGGAGAAACACCATATATTTT

abundance: once
d_gene: TRBD1
j_gene: TRBJ2-5
v_gene: TRBV18
CDR3aa: CASSPLSRTGGSETQYF
CDR3nt: TGTGCCAGCTCACCACTCTCTAGGACAGGGGGCTCCGAGACCCAGTACTTC

abundance: .
d_gene: .
j_gene: TRBJ2-7
v_gene: TRBV7-2
CDR3aa: CASSLTRDSYEQYF
CDR3nt: TGTGCCAGCAGCTTAACCCGGGACTCCTACGAGCAGTACTTC

abundance: .
d_gene: TRBD1
j_gene: TRBJ1-3
v_gene: TRBV2
CDR3aa: CASSTTGSGNTIYF
CDR3nt: TGTGCCAGTAGCACGACAGGGTCTGGAAACACCATATATTTT

abundance: .
d_gene: .
j_gene: TRBJ2-5
v_gene: TRBV27
CDR3aa: CASSQRVLPGETQYF
CDR3nt: TGTGCCAGCAGCCAAAGAGTCCTGCCCGGAGAGACCCAGTACTTC

abundance: .
d_gene: .
j_gene: TRBJ1-2
v_gene: TRBV5-1
CDR3aa: CASSLRGGEGYGYTF
CDR3nt: TGCGCCAGCAGCTTGCGGGGGGGAGAAGGCTATGGCTACACCTTC

abundance: .
d_gene: .
j_gene: TRBJ1-2
v_gene: TRBV19
CDR3aa: CASSIDRREVYGYTF
CDR3nt: TGTGCCAGTAGTATAGATCGCAGGGAAGTCTATGGCTACACCTTC

abundance: .
d_gene: .
j_gene: TRBJ2-6
v_gene: TRBV5-1
CDR3aa: CASSLNTGANVLTF
CDR3nt: TGCGCCAGCAGCTTGAACACTGGGGCCAACGTCCTGACTTTC

abundance: .
d_gene: .
j_gene: TRBJ1-6
v_gene: TRBV11-2
CDR3aa: CASSLGSRGQHNSPLHF
CDR3nt: TGTGCCAGCAGCTTAGGGTCTAGGGGACAACATAATTCACCCCTCCACTTT

abundance: .
d_gene: .
j_gene: TRBJ1-1
v_gene: TRBV7-3
CDR3aa: CASSLGGRNTEAFF
CDR3nt: TGTGCCAGCAGCTTAGGAGGCAGGAACACTGAAGCTTTCTTT

abundance: .
d_gene: .
j_gene: TRBJ1-1
v_gene: TRBV3-1/TRBV3-2
CDR3aa: CASSPYREGKDTEAFF
CDR3nt: TGTGCCAGCAGCCCTTACAGGGAGGGTAAGGACACTGAAGCTTTCTTT

abundance: .
d_gene: .
j_gene: TRBJ1-4
v_gene: TRBV2
CDR3aa: CASNLGGAQDEKLFF
CDR3nt: TGTGCCAGCAACCTCGGGGGGGCGCAAGACGAAAAACTGTTTTTT

abundance: .
d_gene: .
j_gene: TRBJ1-2
v_gene: TRBV12-5
CDR3aa: CASGLVVWEGGYGYTF
CDR3nt: TGTGCTAGTGGTTTGGTAGTTTGGGAGGGTGGATATGGCTACACCTTC